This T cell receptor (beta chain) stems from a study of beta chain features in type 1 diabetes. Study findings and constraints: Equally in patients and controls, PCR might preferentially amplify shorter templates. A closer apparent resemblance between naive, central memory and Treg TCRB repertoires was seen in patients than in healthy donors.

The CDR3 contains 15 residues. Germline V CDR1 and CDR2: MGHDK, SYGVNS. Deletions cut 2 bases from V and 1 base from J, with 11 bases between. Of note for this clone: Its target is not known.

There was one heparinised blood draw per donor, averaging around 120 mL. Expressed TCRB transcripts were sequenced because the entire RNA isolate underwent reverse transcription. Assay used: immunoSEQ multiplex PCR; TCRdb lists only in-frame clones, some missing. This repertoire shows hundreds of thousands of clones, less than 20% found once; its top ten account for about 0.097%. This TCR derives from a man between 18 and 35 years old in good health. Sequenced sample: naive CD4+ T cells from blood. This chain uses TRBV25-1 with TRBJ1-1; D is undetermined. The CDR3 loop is CASSEHSWGNTEAFF. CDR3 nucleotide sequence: TGTGCCAGCAGTGAACATTCATGGGGGAACACTGAAGCTTTCTTT.